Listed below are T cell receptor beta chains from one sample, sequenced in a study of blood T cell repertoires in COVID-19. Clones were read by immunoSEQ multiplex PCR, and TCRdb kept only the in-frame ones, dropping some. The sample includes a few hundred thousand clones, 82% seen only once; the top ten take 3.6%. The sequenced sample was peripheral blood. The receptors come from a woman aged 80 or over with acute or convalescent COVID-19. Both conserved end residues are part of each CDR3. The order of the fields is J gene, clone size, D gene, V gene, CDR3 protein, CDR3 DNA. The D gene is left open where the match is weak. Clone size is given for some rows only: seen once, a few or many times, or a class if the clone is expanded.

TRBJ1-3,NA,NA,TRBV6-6,CASRPTGISGNTIYF,TGTGCCAGCAGACCCACAGGGATCTCTGGAAACACCATATATTTT
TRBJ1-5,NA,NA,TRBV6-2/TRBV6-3,CASSYSKGGRHQPQHF,TGTGCCAGCAGTTACTCGAAAGGAGGCAGACATCAGCCCCAGCATTTT
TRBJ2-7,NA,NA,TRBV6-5,CASSYSAGEQYF,TGTGCCAGCAGTTACAGTGCGGGCGAGCAGTACTTC
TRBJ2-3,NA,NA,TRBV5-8,CASSGGAGIADTQYF,TGTGCCAGCAGTGGGGGTGCGGGAATCGCAGATACGCAGTATTTT
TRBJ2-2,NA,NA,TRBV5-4,CASSFPGLNTGELFF,TGTGCCAGCAGCTTCCCGGGACTGAACACCGGGGAGCTGTTTTTT
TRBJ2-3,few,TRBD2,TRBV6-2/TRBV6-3,CASSWRGGMDTQYF,TGTGCCAGCAGTTGGCGGGGGGGCATGGATACGCAGTATTTT
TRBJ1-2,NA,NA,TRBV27,CASSFQGTNYGYTF,TGTGCCAGCAGTTTCCAGGGTACCAACTATGGCTACACCTTC
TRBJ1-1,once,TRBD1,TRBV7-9,CASSLTRGDTEAFF,TGTGCCAGCAGCTTAACCAGGGGGGACACTGAAGCTTTCTTT
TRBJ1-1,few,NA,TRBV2,CASRGTEAFF,TGTGCCAGCCGAGGAACTGAAGCTTTCTTT
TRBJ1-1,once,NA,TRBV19,CASSVTSGAEAFF,TGTGCCAGTAGCGTCACTTCAGGGGCTGAAGCTTTCTTT
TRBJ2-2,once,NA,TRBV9,CASSASSRVAGELFF,TGTGCCAGCAGCGCCTCGTCCAGGGTTGCCGGGGAGCTGTTTTTT
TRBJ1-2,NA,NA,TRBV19,CASSTNRLDGYTF,TGTGCCAGTAGTACTAACAGGTTGGATGGCTACACCTTC
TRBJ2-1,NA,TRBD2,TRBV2,CASSDLAGGNTEQFF,TGTGCCAGCAGTGATCTAGCGGGGGGGAACACGGAGCAGTTCTTC
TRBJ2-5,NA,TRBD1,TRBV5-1,CASSWDRAEEETQYF,TGCGCCAGCAGCTGGGACAGGGCGGAGGAAGAGACCCAGTACTTC
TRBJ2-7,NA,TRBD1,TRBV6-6,CASSYRDSRTYEQYF,TGTGCCAGCAGTTACCGGGACAGCCGAACCTACGAGCAGTACTTC
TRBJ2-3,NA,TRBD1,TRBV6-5,CASSSSGTGRGTQYF,TGTGCCAGCAGTTCCTCCGGGACAGGGCGCGGTACGCAGTATTTT